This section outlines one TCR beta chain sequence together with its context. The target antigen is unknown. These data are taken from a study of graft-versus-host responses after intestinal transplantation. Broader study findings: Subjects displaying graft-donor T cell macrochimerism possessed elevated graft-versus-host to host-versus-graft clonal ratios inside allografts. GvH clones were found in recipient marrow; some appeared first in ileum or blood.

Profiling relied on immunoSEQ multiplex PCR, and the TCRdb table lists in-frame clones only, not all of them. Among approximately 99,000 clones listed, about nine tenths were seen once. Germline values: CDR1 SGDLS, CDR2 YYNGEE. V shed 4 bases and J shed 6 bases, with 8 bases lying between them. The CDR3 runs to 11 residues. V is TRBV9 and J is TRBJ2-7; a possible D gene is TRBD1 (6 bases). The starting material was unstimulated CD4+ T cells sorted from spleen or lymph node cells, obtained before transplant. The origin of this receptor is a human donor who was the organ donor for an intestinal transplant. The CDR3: CASSLRGEQYF. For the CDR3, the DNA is TGTGCCAGCAGCCTCAGGGGCGAGCAGTACTTC.